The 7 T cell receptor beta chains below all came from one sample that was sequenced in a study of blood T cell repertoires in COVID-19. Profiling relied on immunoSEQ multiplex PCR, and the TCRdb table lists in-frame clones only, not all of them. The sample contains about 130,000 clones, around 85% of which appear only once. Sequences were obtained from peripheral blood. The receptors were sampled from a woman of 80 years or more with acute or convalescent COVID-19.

The CDR3 reads CASSLGLGPTGDNEQFF. For the CDR3, the DNA is TGTGCCAGCAGCTTAGGTTTGGGCCCGACAGGGGACAATGAGCAGTTCTTC. The J gene is TRBJ2-1, the V gene TRBV7-9, with TRBD1 identical over 8 bases. This CDR3 spans 17 amino acids. Trimming at V came to 1 base and at J to 5 bases, leaving 10 bases not matched to a gene. Germline V gene lookup returns CDR1 SEHNR and CDR2 FQNEAQ (reference sequence).

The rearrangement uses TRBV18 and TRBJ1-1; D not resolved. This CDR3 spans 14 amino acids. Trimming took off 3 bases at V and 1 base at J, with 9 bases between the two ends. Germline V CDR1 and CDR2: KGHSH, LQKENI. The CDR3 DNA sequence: TGTGCCAGCTCACCCTTGGGCCCGAACACTGAAGCTTTCTTT. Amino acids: CASSPLGPNTEAFF. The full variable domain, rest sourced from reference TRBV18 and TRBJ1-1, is NAGVMQNPRHLVRRRGQEARLRCSPMKGHSHVYWYRQLPEEGLKFMVYLQKENIIDESGMPKERFSAEFPKEGPSILRIQQVVRGDSAAYFCASSPLGPNTEAFFGQGTRLTVV.

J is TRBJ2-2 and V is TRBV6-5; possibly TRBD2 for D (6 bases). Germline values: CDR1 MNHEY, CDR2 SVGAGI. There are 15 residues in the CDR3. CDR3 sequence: CAVGEASVLGGELFF. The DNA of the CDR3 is TGTGCAGTCGGGGAGGCTAGCGTGCTTGGCGGGGAGCTGTTTTTT.

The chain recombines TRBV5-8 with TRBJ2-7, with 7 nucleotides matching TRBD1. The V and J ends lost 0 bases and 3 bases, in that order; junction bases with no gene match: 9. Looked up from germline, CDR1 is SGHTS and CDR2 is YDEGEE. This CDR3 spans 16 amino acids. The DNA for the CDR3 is TGTGCCAGCAGCTTGGTCCCCGGGACAGCTTACTACGAGCAGTACTTC. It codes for CASSLVPGTAYYEQYF.

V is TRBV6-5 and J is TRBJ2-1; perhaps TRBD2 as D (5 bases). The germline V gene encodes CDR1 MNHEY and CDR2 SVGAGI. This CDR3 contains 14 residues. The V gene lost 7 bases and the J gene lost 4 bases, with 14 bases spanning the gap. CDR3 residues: CASNKDLTYNEQFF. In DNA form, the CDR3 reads TGTGCCAGCAACAAGGACTTAACTTACAATGAGCAGTTCTTC.

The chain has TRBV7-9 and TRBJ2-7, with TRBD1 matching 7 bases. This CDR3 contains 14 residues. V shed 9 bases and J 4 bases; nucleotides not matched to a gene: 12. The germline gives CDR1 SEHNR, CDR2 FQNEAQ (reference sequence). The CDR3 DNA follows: TGTGCCAGTAAGAGACAGGGAGTCGAATACGAGCAGTACTTC. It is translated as CASKRQGVEYEQYF.

CDR3 DNA sequence: TGTGCCATCAGTGAGGCAGGGGCTAGGAGCTACACCTTC. It codes for CAISEAGARSYTF. V is TRBV10-3 and J is TRBJ1-2; a weak D match, TRBD1 (6 bases). V was clipped by 2 bases and J by 9 bases, with 13 bases between them. CDR3 size: 13 residues. In germline, CDR1 is ENHRY, CDR2 SYGVKD.